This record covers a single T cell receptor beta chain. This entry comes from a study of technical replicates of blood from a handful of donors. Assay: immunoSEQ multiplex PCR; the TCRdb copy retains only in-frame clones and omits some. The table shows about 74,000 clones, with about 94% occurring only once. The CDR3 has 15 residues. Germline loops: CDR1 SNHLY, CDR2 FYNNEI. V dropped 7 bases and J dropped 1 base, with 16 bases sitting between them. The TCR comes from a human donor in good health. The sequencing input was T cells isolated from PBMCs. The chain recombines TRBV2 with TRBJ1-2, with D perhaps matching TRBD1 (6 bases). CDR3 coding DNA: TGTGCCAGCACTAATACAGGGATGGGTAACTATGGCTACACCTTC. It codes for CASTNTGMGNYGYTF.